Listed here is a single T cell receptor (beta chain). Its antigen is unknown. A junction boundary mismatches the germline segment, possibly from a read error. This specimen includes other DNA sequences encoding the same CDR3. The sample originates from a study of cytomegalovirus exposure and HLA in healthy donors. Findings and limits, study-wide: Specific recognition of CMV antigens was confirmed in vitro for a few chains (all CMV-associated). Available immune exposure information covered CMV serostatus only.

This PCR relied on a set of 60 Vbeta primers and 13 Jbeta primers. The method was immunoSEQ multiplex PCR; TCRdb's version includes in-frame clones alone and lacks a portion of them. The sample carries about 150,000 clones, under 70% recorded once. The CDR3 contains 16 residues. Germline V CDR1 and CDR2: SNHLY, FYNNEI. The origin of this receptor is a woman in her 30s in good health and CMV-seropositive. The specimen was PBMCs. The chain carries TRBV2 and TRBJ1-6, with D possibly being TRBD1 (5 bases). CDR3 residues: CASRRGSGQVYSPLHF. Written as DNA, the CDR3 is TGTGCCAGCAGAAGGGGCTCGGGCCAGGTTTATTCCCCCCTCCACTTT.